The 29 T cell receptor beta chains presented below share a single source sample, sequenced in a study of blood T cells in healthy people across ages. A J-beta primer mix and a sample-barcoded 5' primer were used in a second PCR of roughly 7 to 12 cycles. Using its own MiXCR run on the 5' RACE reads, TCRdb lists one record per CDR3 protein. The sample carries 650,000 to 1,000,000 distinct CDR3 sequences, around 34% recorded once. The sample taken for sequencing was blood. These receptors were obtained from a man younger than 35 in good health.

This clonotype was seen a handful of times. The chain is built from TRBV20-1 and TRBJ2-7, with D perhaps being TRBD1 or TRBD2 (5 bases each). CDR1 DFQATT and CDR2 SNEGSKA come from the germline V gene (reference sequence). V was trimmed by 5 bases and J by 5 bases, leaving 13 bases between them. The CDR3 has 12 amino acids. The CDR3 loop reads CSAWGSGNEQYF. The CDR3 coding sequence is TGCAGTGCTTGGGGGTCTGGGAACGAGCAGTACTTC.

To note about this clonotype: A clone one base away is much larger, so this may be a read error. The chain links TRBV20-1 to TRBJ2-1; 9 nucleotides match TRBD2. Unmatched junction bases numbered 6, after V lost 4 bases and J lost 5 bases. The CDR3 spans 14 residues. Per the germline V gene, CDR1 is DFQATT and CDR2 is SNEGSKA (reference sequence). CDR3 region: CSAIGTSWDNEQFF. The CDR3 DNA reads as TGCAGTGCTATAGGGACTAGCTGGGACAATGAGCAGTTCTTC.

This clonotype was found a few times. This sequence joins TRBV12-3 or TRBV12-4 and TRBJ1-2; D not certain. V shed 3 bases and J shed 8 bases, with 10 bases lying between them. The CDR3 is 12 amino acids. CDR3 in amino acids: CASSFSGLGYTF. Here the CDR3 DNA reads TGTGCCAGCAGTTTTTCGGGTCTAGGCTACACCTTC.

The chain recombines TRBV15 with TRBJ2-3, with 11 bases fitting TRBD2. Germline CDR1 is LNHNV and CDR2 is YYDKDF (reference sequence). J lost 6 bases, V lost 5 bases, and 7 bases had no gene match. This CDR3 is built from 15 residues. DNA of the CDR3: TGTGCCACCAGCCAGACTAGCGGGGCCCGGGATACGCAGTATTTT. It translates to CATSQTSGARDTQYF.

In its sample, this clonotype was seen once. The chain links TRBV9 to TRBJ2-7; TRBD2 matches 7 bases. With V trimmed by 4 bases and J by 7 bases, 11 bases remained unmatched. The CDR3 contains 14 residues. The V gene's germline CDR1 is SGDLS and CDR2 YYNGEE. The CDR3 here is CASSRDGLGNEQYF. The CDR3, as DNA: TGTGCCAGCAGCAGGGACGGACTAGGCAATGAGCAGTACTTC. Based on the CDR3 plus reference TRBV9 and TRBJ2-7, the full variable domain is DSGVTQTPKHLITATGQRVTLRCSPRSGDLSVYWYQQSLDQGLQFLIQYYNGEERAKGNILERFSAQQFPDLHSELNLSSLELGDSALYFCASSRDGLGNEQYFGPGTRLTVT.

A few counts support this clonotype. The chain links TRBV7-9 to TRBJ2-7; 9 bases agree with TRBD1. J lost 4 bases, V lost 5 bases, and 6 bases had no gene match. The length of the CDR3 is 14 residues. Germline CDR1 is SEHNR and CDR2 is FQNEAQ (reference sequence). The CDR3 region is CASSPQGAEYEQYF. The DNA for the CDR3 is TGTGCCAGCAGCCCACAGGGGGCCGAGTACGAGCAGTACTTC.

The chain links TRBV15 to TRBJ2-3; D is perhaps TRBD1 or TRBD2 (5 bases each). V was shortened by 3 bases and J by 6 bases, with 16 bases between the two germline ends. The germline gives CDR1 LNHNV, CDR2 YYDKDF (reference sequence). The CDR3 spans 15 residues. CDR3 sequence reads: CATSRDQEGSDTQYF. The CDR3 coding sequence is TGTGCCACCAGCAGGGATCAAGAGGGGTCGGATACGCAGTATTTT.

This clonotype was picked up a small number of times. The chain combines TRBV28 with TRBJ2-1; 7 bases are a match to TRBD1. J gave up 3 bases and V 6 bases, and 8 bases lay outside the gene matches. Germline V gene sequence: CDR1 MDHEN, CDR2 SYDVKM. This CDR3 is 15 amino acids long. CDR3 nucleotides: TGTGCCAGCAGCCAGACAGGGTTTAACTACAATGAGCAGTTCTTC. This gives the protein CASSQTGFNYNEQFF.

The chain recombines TRBV28 with TRBJ1-2; 8 bases match TRBD1. V dropped 6 bases and J dropped 8; count of bases not matched to a gene: 17. This CDR3 is 16 amino acids long. Germline CDR1 and CDR2: MDHEN and SYDVKM. The chain's CDR3 is CASSPGQAFRVGGYTF. DNA for the CDR3: TGTGCCAGCAGCCCGGGACAGGCCTTTCGGGTGGGCGGCTACACCTTC.

The chain combines TRBV7-8 with TRBJ2-5, with a weak D call TRBD2 (6 bases). With 0 bases removed from V and 5 bases from J, the gap between germline ends came to 19 bases. The CDR3 extends over 17 amino acids. Per germline, CDR1 SGHVS and CDR2 FQNEAQ. CDR3 nucleotide sequence: TGTGCCAGCAGCTTAGCGAATGTAGCGGCCCGATGGGAGACCCAGTACTTC. Protein product: CASSLANVAARWETQYF.

At least ten counts were recorded for this clonotype. The chain couples TRBV7-6 to TRBJ2-1; the D gene is possibly TRBD2 (5 bases). The CDR3 totals 13 residues. Per germline, CDR1 SGHVS and CDR2 FNYEAQ. V was trimmed by 6 bases and J by 5 bases, leaving 11 bases between them. CDR3 bases: TGTGCCAGCAGAATCATCGGGGACAATGAGCAGTTCTTC. Protein product: CASRIIGDNEQFF.

The gene calls are TRBV19 and TRBJ2-2, with D perhaps TRBD2 (5 bases). The CDR3 has 14 amino acids. V was shortened by 6 bases and J by 4 bases, with 12 bases between the two germline ends. Germline V CDR1 and CDR2: LNHDA, SQIVND (reference sequence). The CDR3 DNA reads TGTGCCAGTAGAGGAGGTAGCTTCACCGGGGAGCTGTTTTTT. Translated, it gives CASRGGSFTGELFF.

Only one count was recorded for this clonotype. The chain recombines TRBV12-3 or TRBV12-4 with TRBJ2-2, with 8 bases aligning to TRBD1. The CDR3 sequence is 15 residues long. J lost 0 bases, V lost 6 bases, and 3 bases had no gene match. The DNA for the CDR3 is TGTGCCAGCAGATCAGGGGGCGCGAACACCGGGGAGCTGTTTTTT. The encoded protein is CASRSGGANTGELFF.

A single count supports this clonotype. A much larger clone differs from this one at a single base, so this may be a read error. CDR3 in amino acids: CASSYIRDRPQHF. For the CDR3, the DNA is TGTGCCAGCAGTTATATCAGGGATCGGCCCCAGCATTTT. The rearrangement uses TRBV12-3 or TRBV12-4 and TRBJ1-5, with a possible D match to TRBD1 (5 bases). The CDR3 covers 13 residues. Trimming pared 4 bases from V and 9 bases from J, leaving 13 bases between.

Worth noting for this clonotype: A read error may be the cause here, since a much bigger clone is one base away. The chain couples TRBV4-3 to TRBJ2-5; possible D gene TRBD2, 6 bases. This CDR3 region has 13 residues. Germline V lookup: CDR1 LGHNA, CDR2 YSLEER. CDR3 protein: CASSPSWEETRYF. The DNA for the CDR3 is TGCGCCAGCAGCCCCTCGTGGGAGGAGACCCGGTACTTC.

This chain joins TRBV4-1 and TRBJ2-2; perhaps TRBD1 as D (5 bases). This CDR3 is 16 amino acids long. Germline loops: CDR1 MGHRA, CDR2 YSYEKL. V shed 0 bases and J shed 1 base, with 9 bases lying between them. DNA of the CDR3: TGCGCCAGCAGCCAAGAGCAACAGGAGAACACCGGGGAGCTGTTTTTT. It codes for CASSQEQQENTGELFF.

This clonotype was detected a few times. The V and J genes are TRBV18 and TRBJ2-3; TRBD1 aligns across 7 bases. Germline CDR1 reads KGHSH; CDR2 reads LQKENI. V was pared by 1 base and J by 4 bases, with 2 bases of the junction left unmatched. The CDR3 runs 14 residues. The CDR3 region is CASSPRQGADTQYF. In nucleotides, the CDR3 is TGTGCCAGCTCACCACGTCAGGGGGCAGATACGCAGTATTTT. Based on the CDR3 plus reference TRBV18 and TRBJ2-3, the full variable domain is NAGVMQNPRHLVRRRGQEARLRCSPMKGHSHVYWYRQLPEEGLKFMVYLQKENIIDESGMPKERFSAEFPKEGPSILRIQQVVRGDSAAYFCASSPRQGADTQYFGPGTRLTVL.

The chain carries TRBV5-1 and TRBJ1-1; a possible D gene is TRBD1 (6 bases). Per germline, CDR1 SGHRS and CDR2 YFSETQ. V was cut by 2 bases and J by 7 bases, with 15 bases left in between. The CDR3 has 14 amino acids. CDR3 sequence reads: CASSFRLGTCEAFF. CDR3 in DNA: TGCGCCAGCAGCTTCAGACTCGGGACATGTGAAGCTTTCTTT.

The genes are TRBV7-6 and TRBJ2-2; tentatively, D is TRBD1 (6 bases). The CDR3 is 15 amino acids. Per germline, CDR1 SGHVS and CDR2 FNYEAQ. Trimming stripped 1 base from V and 1 base from J, with 7 bases between. In DNA form, the CDR3 reads TGTGCCAGCAGCTTAGAGGGACAGAACACCGGGGAGCTGTTTTTT. Translation gives CASSLEGQNTGELFF.

V usage is TRBV12-3 or TRBV12-4 and J usage is TRBJ1-1; unclear D gene. Trimming pared 5 bases from V and 5 bases from J, leaving 18 bases between. This CDR3 is 15 amino acids long. Written as DNA, the CDR3 is TGTGCCAGCAGTATGAACTCCGGCGGATGGACTGAAGCTTTCTTT. Its protein product is CASSMNSGGWTEAFF.

This clonotype appeared a few times. This rearrangement joins TRBV2 to TRBJ2-5; D possibly corresponds to TRBD2 (6 bases). The CDR3 length is 15 residues. The germline V gene has CDR1 SNHLY and CDR2 FYNNEI. V was shortened by 6 bases and J by 5 bases, with 19 bases between the two germline ends. CDR3 DNA sequence: TGTGCCAGCAGCGAAAGAGCGACTAGAGTTGAGACCCAGTACTTC. Translation: CASSERATRVETQYF.

This clonotype came up a few times. This chain connects TRBV5-5 to TRBJ2-7; no firm D call. Trimming removed 3 bases at V and 2 bases at J, with 9 bases between. The V gene's germline CDR1 is SGHKS and CDR2 YYEKEE (reference sequence). The CDR3 has 13 amino acids. The CDR3 DNA sequence: TGTGCCAGCAGCTGGGCGCCCACCTACGAGCAGTACTTC. Translating it yields CASSWAPTYEQYF.

The chain carries TRBV9 and TRBJ1-1; 7 bases agree with TRBD1. CDR3 size: 14 residues. The junction had 5 bases not matched to a gene; V was cut back by 0 bases and J by 6 bases. In germline, CDR1 is SGDLS, CDR2 YYNGEE. CDR3 in amino acids: CASSVEGARAEAFF. CDR3 DNA: TGTGCCAGCAGCGTAGAGGGGGCGCGGGCTGAAGCTTTCTTT.

V and J are TRBV7-2 and TRBJ2-5, with 8 bases identical to TRBD2. CDR1 and CDR2 from the germline V gene are SGHTA and FQGNSA. The CDR3 has 16 residues. The trim removed 5 bases at V and 4 bases at J, leaving 12 bases unmatched. CDR3: CASSAGRGPPSETQYF. The CDR3, as DNA: TGTGCCAGCAGCGCCGGGAGGGGTCCACCATCAGAGACCCAGTACTTC. Full variable domain (rest looked up from reference TRBV7-2 and TRBJ2-5): GAGVSQSPSNKVTEKGKDVELRCDPISGHTALYWYRQSLGQGLEFLIYFQGNSAPDKSGLPSDRFSAERTGGSVSTLTIQRTQQEDSAVYLCASSAGRGPPSETQYFGPGTRLLVL.

There are many counts of this clonotype. The chain recombines TRBV5-1 with TRBJ2-3, with D maybe TRBD2 (5 bases). Per germline, CDR1 SGHRS and CDR2 YFSETQ. The CDR3 has 16 residues. Trimming removed 4 bases from V and 1 base from J, with 16 bases in between. As DNA, the CDR3 is TGCGCCAGCAGCATAACTAGACCCATGCGCACAGATACGCAGTATTTT. Amino acids: CASSITRPMRTDTQYF.

In its sample, this clonotype was seen many times. This chain joins TRBV7-9 and TRBJ2-1; 8 bases fit TRBD2. Germline loops: CDR1 SEHNR, CDR2 FQNEAQ (reference sequence). This CDR3 has 13 residues. The trim removed 6 bases at V and 10 bases at J, leaving 8 bases unmatched. This CDR3 reads CASSRPPGGEQFF. In DNA form, the CDR3 reads TGTGCCAGCAGTAGACCACCGGGAGGGGAGCAGTTCTTC.

CDR3 coding DNA: TGTGCCAGCAGCCCCGGACTAGCGGCCCACAATGAGCAGTTCTTC. Residues: CASSPGLAAHNEQFF. The chain recombines TRBV3-1 with TRBJ2-1; TRBD2 aligns across 10 bases. The V and J ends lost 4 bases and 5 bases, in that order; junction bases with no gene match: 5. The length of the CDR3 is 15 residues. Germline CDR1 and CDR2: LGHDT and YNNKEL (reference sequence).

This clonotype was counted many times. The gene calls are TRBV6-2 or TRBV6-3 and TRBJ2-1, with D unclear. Trimming shortened V by 5 bases and J by 4 bases, and 9 bases separated the two germline ends. The length of the CDR3 is 13 residues. Germline CDR1 is MNHEY and CDR2 is SVGEGT. DNA of the CDR3: TGTGCCAGCAGTATCGATCCTTACAATGAGCAGTTCTTC. It specifies CASSIDPYNEQFF.

This clonotype appeared many times. The CDR3, as DNA: TGCGCCAGCAGCTTGGTCTTACAGGCGCAAGAGACCCAGTACTTC. Amino acid sequence: CASSLVLQAQETQYF. The chain joins TRBV5-1 to TRBJ2-5, with D possibly being TRBD1 (5 bases). Germline V gene data show CDR1 as SGHRS and CDR2 as YFSETQ. Trimming removed 0 bases at V and 2 bases at J, with 11 bases between. This CDR3 has 15 residues.